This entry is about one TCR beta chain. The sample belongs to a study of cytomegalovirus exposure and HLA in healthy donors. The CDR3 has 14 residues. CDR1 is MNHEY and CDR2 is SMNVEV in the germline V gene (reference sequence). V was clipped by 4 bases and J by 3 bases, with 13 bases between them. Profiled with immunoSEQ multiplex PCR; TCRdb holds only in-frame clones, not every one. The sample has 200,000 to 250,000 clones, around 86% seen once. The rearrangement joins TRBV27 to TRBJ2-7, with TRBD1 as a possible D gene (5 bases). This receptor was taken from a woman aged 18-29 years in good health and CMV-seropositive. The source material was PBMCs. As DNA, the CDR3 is TGTGCCAGCAGTTCGAGTCGCCAGGGCTACGAGCAGTACTTC. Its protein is CASSSSRQGYEQYF.